The 2 T cell receptor beta chains in this list originate from one sample, sequenced in a study of beta chain features in type 1 diabetes. Expressed TCRB transcripts were sequenced after all isolated RNA was converted to cDNA. Some clones are missing from TCRdb's copy, which holds only in-frame ones; the method was immunoSEQ multiplex PCR. In the table there are 250,000 to 350,000 clones, about 15% of which are singletons. The source material was central memory CD4+ T cells from blood. These TCRs come from a man younger than 45 in good health.

This clone appeared many times. The chain joins TRBV18 to TRBJ2-7; 7 positions agree with TRBD1. The germline CDR1 and CDR2 sequences are KGHSH and LQKENI. The CDR3 loop spans 14 amino acids. The junction had 8 bases not matched to a gene; V was cut back by 3 bases and J by 6 bases. The CDR3 spells CASSPNDHRGEQYF. The CDR3 bases are TGTGCCAGCTCACCGAATGACCACAGGGGCGAGCAGTACTTC.

This clone was counted between two and nine times. V usage is TRBV5-4 and J usage is TRBJ1-1; 9 bases are shared with TRBD1. Per the germline V gene, CDR1 is SGHNT and CDR2 is YYREEE (reference sequence). V was pared by 4 bases and J by 1 base, with 2 bases of the junction left unmatched. There are 14 residues in the CDR3. Here the CDR3 DNA reads TGTGCCAGCAGCATACAGGGGGCGAACACTGAAGCTTTCTTT. Encoded protein: CASSIQGANTEAFF.